This T cell receptor beta chain was recovered during a study of blood T cell repertoires in COVID-19. The CDR3 contains 14 residues. Germline CDR1 and CDR2: SGDLS and YYNGEE. The junction had 5 bases not matched to a gene; V was cut back by 3 bases and J by 5 bases. Here immunoSEQ multiplex PCR was the method, and the copy in TCRdb shows in-frame clones only, minus some. This sample yields approximately 92,000 clones, of which over 60% are seen a single time; approximately 8.9% belongs to the top ten. Sequences were obtained from peripheral blood. The TCR was taken from a man in his fifties or sixties who had recovered from COVID-19. The V call is TRBV9, the J call TRBJ1-1; 9 positions match TRBD1. CDR3 DNA sequence: TGTGCCAGCAGCGGGGACAGGGAACGGACTGAAGCTTTCTTT. Translation gives CASSGDRERTEAFF.